This T cell receptor beta chain came from a study of T-cell memory formation after mild COVID-19. Via MiXCR, TCRdb re-called the 5' RACE reads, giving one row per CDR3 protein. Here the sample spans about 290,000 distinct CDR3 sequences, about 15% being singletons. Germline V gives CDR1 MDHEN, CDR2 SYDVKM. CDR3 length: 15 residues. V was clipped by 3 bases and J by 8 bases, with 19 bases between them. This clonotype has just a few counts. This receptor was obtained from a man aged 18 to 30 who had mild COVID-19 (a few samples of this study predate the infection). Cell type and time point are not known. Sequences were obtained from PBMCs or a T cell subset sorted from them (not recorded which). This rearrangement joins TRBV28 to TRBJ1-1, with no clear D. This CDR3 reads CASSFRRTALGEAFF. The CDR3 nucleotides are TGTGCCAGCAGTTTTCGCCGGACCGCACTCGGCGAAGCTTTCTTT.